This TCR beta chain was retrieved from a study of tumor-infiltrating lymphocytes in primary liver carcinoma. Overall study findings and caveats: A fraction of only about 7-24% of top clones appeared in all five tumor regions. Tumors and blood were compared for top-250-clone fraction, and tumors had the significantly higher value (p = 0.039).

TCR beta cDNA was reverse-transcribed from roughly 520 ng of total RNA. The reaction used a constant-region primer and ProtoScript II reverse transcriptase. Libraries for TCR beta were built through three nested multiplex PCR rounds, which together made up a slightly modified ARM-PCR procedure. TRBV1-TRBV30 forward and Cbeta reverse primers drove the first two roughly 11-cycle rounds. Each CDR3 protein is one row after TCRdb ran MiXCR on the multiplex PCR reads. Of approximately 110,000 distinct CDR3 sequences listed, about four fifths are singletons. A remark on this clonotype: The antigen is undetermined.

It was from roughly 20-30 mg of unsorted bulk tissue that RNA and DNA were co-extracted. Germline V gene lookup returns CDR1 MDHEN and CDR2 SYDVKM. V lost 5 bases and J 5 bases, leaving 30 bases between the germline ends. The CDR3 consists of 20 residues. Specimen: liver tumor tissue from sampling region 3. Subset specified: tumor region T3, left-lateral pole. This TCR derives from a man in his forties with primary liver carcinoma and hepatitis B virus infection. J is TRBJ1-4 and V is TRBV28; the D is unclear. CDR3 nucleotides: TGTGCCAGCAGTGTAATAGGTCTGGTGAATACGGGGATCCAGAATGAAAAACTGTTTTTT. Protein sequence: CASSVIGLVNTGIQNEKLFF. The variable domain in full, completed from reference TRBV28 and TRBJ1-4, reads DVKVTQSSRYLVKRTGEKVFLECVQDMDHENMFWYRQDPGLGLRLIYFSYDVKMKEKGDIPEGYSVSREKKERFSLILESASTNQTSMYLCASSVIGLVNTGIQNEKLFFGSGTQLSVL.